This is a list of T cell receptor beta chains from one sample in a study of T cells in Graves' hyperthyroidism and ophthalmopathy. TCRdb recomputed calls from the multiplex PCR reads with MiXCR, one row per CDR3 protein. The repertoire includes approximately 410,000 distinct CDR3 sequences, roughly 13% of them detected once, and roughly 4.8% sits in the top ten. The sequenced sample was blood. All receptors come from a woman between 18 and 29 years old with Graves' hyperthyroidism. Each CDR3 is given without its conserved first and last residue.

12 TRBJ2-7 TRBV5-6 ASTKTSQSYEQY
14 TRBJ2-7 TRBV6-1 ASRPYSGAIPNEQY
11 TRBJ1-1 TRBV20-1 SVSQGISAEAF
14 TRBJ1-2 TRBV11-2 ASRRRGGQGDYGYT
14 TRBJ2-1 TRBV13 ASSFPSGYSYNEQF
11 TRBJ2-7 TRBV20-1 SADWGSDYEQY
12 TRBJ1-4 TRBV12-3/TRBV12-4 ASSWDRGNEKLF
12 TRBJ1-2 TRBV18 ASSSPFREAGYT
14 TRBJ2-3 TRBV6-1 ASSEASGGPMDTQY
14 TRBJ2-7 TRBV30 AWRTELAGGLGEQY
15 TRBJ2-5 TRBV5-1 ASSLGDDTGAGETQY
11 TRBJ2-2 TRBV2 ASSEEFAGELF